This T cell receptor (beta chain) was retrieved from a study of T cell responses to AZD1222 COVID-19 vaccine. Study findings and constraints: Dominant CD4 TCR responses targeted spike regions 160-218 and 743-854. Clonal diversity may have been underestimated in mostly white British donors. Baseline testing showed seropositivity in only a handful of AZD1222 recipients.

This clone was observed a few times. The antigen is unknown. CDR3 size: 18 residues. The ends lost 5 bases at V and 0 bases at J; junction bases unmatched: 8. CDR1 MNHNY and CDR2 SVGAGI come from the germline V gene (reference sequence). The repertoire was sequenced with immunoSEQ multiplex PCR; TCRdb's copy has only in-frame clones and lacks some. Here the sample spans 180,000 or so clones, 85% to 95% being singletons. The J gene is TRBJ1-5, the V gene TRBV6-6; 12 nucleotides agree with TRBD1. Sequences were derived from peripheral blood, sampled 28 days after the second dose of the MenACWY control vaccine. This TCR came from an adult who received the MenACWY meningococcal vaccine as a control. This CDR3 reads CASSRRDRGPGSNQPQHF. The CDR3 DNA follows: TGTGCCAGCAGTCGACGGGACAGGGGGCCGGGTAGCAATCAGCCCCAGCATTTT.